The 14 T cell receptor beta chains listed next were all sequenced from one sample in a study of blood T cell repertoires in COVID-19. This table comes from immunoSEQ multiplex PCR, and its TCRdb copy is limited to in-frame clones, with some not included. The sample records 140,000 or so clones, about 87% being singletons. Specimen: peripheral blood. All receptors come from a human donor with COVID-19, enrolled during active disease. The donor label of this sample is uncertain.

The chain recombines TRBV10-3 with TRBJ2-1; 9 nucleotides agree with TRBD1. The germline gives CDR1 ENHRY, CDR2 SYGVKD. The CDR3 sequence is 15 residues long. The ends lost 7 bases at V and 5 bases at J; junction bases unmatched: 9. The CDR3 DNA follows: TGTGCCATCAACCCGGGACAGGGAGGTAACAATGAGCAGTTCTTC. Its protein is CAINPGQGGNNEQFF.

The rearrangement joins TRBV2 to TRBJ2-7; 13 nucleotides match TRBD2. Looked up from germline, CDR1 is SNHLY and CDR2 is FYNNEI. Trimming cost V 3 bases and J 2 bases; bases outside gene matches: 7. This CDR3 is 17 amino acids long. CDR3 sequence: CASSDKGLAGNAYEQYF. The DNA for the CDR3 is TGTGCCAGCAGTGATAAGGGACTAGCGGGAAATGCCTACGAGCAGTACTTC.

The chain employs TRBV6-5 and TRBJ2-5, with D unresolved. V lost 6 bases and J lost 4, with 15 bases in between. The CDR3 sequence is 14 residues long. Germline V lookup: CDR1 MNHEY, CDR2 SVGAGI. The DNA of the CDR3 is TGTGCCAGCAGCCCGTACGGGTCTCTAGAGACCCAGTACTTC. Translating gives CASSPYGSLETQYF.

The chain recombines TRBV6-2 or TRBV6-3 with TRBJ1-4, with D hard to call. The CDR3 runs 13 residues. The V gene's germline CDR1 is MNHEY and CDR2 SVGEGT. Trimming cost V 5 bases and J 8 bases, with 12 bases left between them. CDR3 sequence: CASSKTLQEKLFF. The CDR3 DNA reads TGTGCCAGCAGTAAAACCCTACAGGAAAAACTGTTTTTT.

V is TRBV7-3 and J is TRBJ2-3, with a tentative D call TRBD1 (5 bases). From germline, CDR1 is SGHTA and CDR2 FQGTGA. The V and J ends lost 5 bases and 0 bases respectively, with 9 bases between them. This CDR3 region has 14 residues. The CDR3 is CASSRDSSTDTQYF. CDR3 coding DNA: TGTGCCAGCAGCCGCGACAGCAGCACAGATACGCAGTATTTT.

V usage is TRBV7-2 and J usage is TRBJ2-3; a weak D match, TRBD2 (7 bases). The CDR3 contains 17 residues. The V gene lost 2 bases and the J gene lost 3 bases, with 18 bases spanning the gap. Germline assignment: CDR1 SGHTA and CDR2 FQGNSA. The CDR3: CASSLFWGGAVTDTQYF. CDR3 nucleotide sequence: TGTGCCAGCAGCTTATTTTGGGGGGGGGCCGTTACAGATACGCAGTATTTT.

The V gene is TRBV7-2, the J gene TRBJ2-6; no definite D call. The germline V gene has CDR1 SGHTA and CDR2 FQGNSA. The CDR3 contains 17 residues. Trimming left V 4 bases short and J 0 bases short, with 13 bases between. The CDR3 nucleotides are TGTGCCAGCAGCTCACATGGGCCGAGCTCTGGGGCCAACGTCCTGACTTTC. This translates into CASSSHGPSSGANVLTF.

The gene calls are TRBV2 and TRBJ1-5; D might be TRBD1 (5 bases). In germline, CDR1 is SNHLY, CDR2 FYNNEI. There are 16 residues in the CDR3. V shed 4 bases and J shed 4 bases, with 17 bases lying between them. The CDR3 nucleotides are TGTGCCAGCAGTGGAGGGGAGGTCACGGGGAATCAGCCCCAGCATTTT. Protein: CASSGGEVTGNQPQHF.

The chain joins TRBV5-4 to TRBJ1-1; D is possibly TRBD1 (6 bases). The CDR3 totals 13 residues. V shed 9 bases and J shed 0 bases, with 12 bases lying between them. Germline lookup yields CDR1 SGHNT and CDR2 YYREEE (reference sequence). This chain's CDR3 is CATKQGMNTEAFF. CDR3 DNA sequence: TGTGCCACCAAGCAGGGGATGAACACTGAAGCTTTCTTT.

This clone appeared a single time. The J gene is TRBJ1-3, the V gene TRBV28, with D hard to call. V was pared by 6 bases and J by 0 bases, with 15 bases between. Germline loops: CDR1 MDHEN, CDR2 SYDVKM. The CDR3 extends over 16 amino acids. The CDR3 nucleotides are TGTGCCAGCAGCGACCCGGACTGGGGCTCTGGAAACACCATATATTTT. It yields the protein CASSDPDWGSGNTIYF.

J is TRBJ1-2 and V is TRBV10-3; TRBD1 aligns across 7 bases. V shed 0 bases and J 5 bases; nucleotides not matched to a gene: 6. CDR3 length equals 15 residues. The germline gives CDR1 ENHRY, CDR2 SYGVKD. CDR3 bases: TGTGCCATCAGTGAGTCCTTAGGGACAGAATATGGCTACACCTTC. Encoded protein: CAISESLGTEYGYTF.

This chain links TRBV15 with TRBJ1-3; D is uncertain. In germline, CDR1 is LNHNV, CDR2 YYDKDF (reference sequence). The CDR3 is 14 amino acids. Trimming pared 0 bases from V and 9 bases from J, leaving 12 bases between. This CDR3 reads CATSRDPSYSTIYF. The CDR3 DNA reads TGTGCCACCAGCAGAGATCCCTCCTACAGCACCATATATTTT.

The rearrangement joins TRBV10-3 to TRBJ2-1; D might be TRBD2 (5 bases). From germline, CDR1 is ENHRY and CDR2 SYGVKD. Trimming took off 2 bases at V and 7 bases at J, with 21 bases between the two ends. This CDR3 contains 17 residues. The CDR3, as DNA: TGTGCCATCAGTGAGCTCACCACCAACGGGGTGGGGAATGAGCAGTTCTTC. Translation: CAISELTTNGVGNEQFF.

CDR3: CASSQAGLAGGQETQYF. The CDR3 coding sequence is TGCGCCAGCAGCCAAGCCGGACTAGCGGGGGGCCAAGAGACCCAGTACTTC. The gene calls are TRBV4-1 and TRBJ2-5; 14 bases agree with TRBD2. Germline V lookup: CDR1 MGHRA, CDR2 YSYEKL. V gave up 1 base and J gave up 1 base; unmatched junction bases: 2. This CDR3 comprises 17 residues.